The clone carrying this T cell receptor beta chain has just one count. The antigen is unknown. Germline is not matched at one junction end, which may reflect a read error. The record originates from a study of post-analysis software for immune sequencing data. Study-wide context: Relapsing-remitting, secondary progressive and progressive-relapsing multiple sclerosis were all included among the disease courses. Overall study findings and caveats: Patients showed TRBV5-6, TRBV5-1 and TRBV20-1 among five TRBV segments more frequent than in controls. Diversity measured as normalized Chao1 was significantly lower in multiple sclerosis patients than in controls. Co-batched samples clustered tightly together by F measure.

Sequencing libraries made from TCR beta cDNA carried unique molecular identifiers. Input of roughly 1 to 11 million T cells yielded roughly 530,000 cDNA molecules. Via MiXCR, TCRdb re-called the PCR reads, giving one row per CDR3 protein. In the table there are more than 450,000 distinct CDR3 sequences, 44% of which are singletons. This CDR3 contains 14 residues. Germline CDR1 SSHAT, CDR2 FNYEAQ (reference sequence). This clonotype was obtained from a girl between 10 and 17 years old with multiple sclerosis. The sample comprised blood. The genes are TRBV7-7 and TRBJ2-4, with a weak D call TRBD1 (5 bases). Here the CDR3 DNA reads TGTGCTAGCAGCTTGGGGCCCCCTTCCTACGAGCGGTACTTC. It yields the protein CASSLGPPSYERYF.